The clone carrying this T cell receptor (beta chain) was observed a few times. The data originate from a study of blood T cells in healthy people across ages. This CDR3 contains 13 residues. The V end lost 5 bases, the J end lost 6 bases, and 13 bases lay between the germline ends. Germline CDR1 and CDR2: GTSNPN and SVGIG (reference sequence). Through a sample-barcoded 5' primer and a J-beta primer mix, a second PCR was run for roughly 7 to 12 cycles. TCRdb reanalysed the 5' RACE reads using MiXCR and keeps one entry per CDR3 protein. The sample carries 540,000 or so distinct CDR3 sequences, more than 20% recorded once. A further study also used this sample, focusing on T cells of mothers and their children.

This chain connects TRBV30 to TRBJ2-2, with D unresolved. The sequenced sample consisted of blood. This TCR was recovered from a boy younger than 18 in good health. The CDR3 spells CAWAWRGPGELFF. In nucleotides, the CDR3 is TGTGCCTGGGCCTGGAGAGGTCCCGGGGAGCTGTTTTTT.